The TCR beta chain under discussion was sequenced for a study of PD-L1 blockade in urothelial cancer. Profiled with immunoSEQ multiplex PCR; TCRdb holds only in-frame clones, not every one. The sample yields tens of thousands of clones, roughly 89% seen once. As to time point: pretreatment peripheral blood. The sample was PBMCs, taken around atezolizumab (anti-PD-L1) treatment. This TCR was sampled from a man aged 60 to 69 with urothelial cancer.

This chain's CDR3 is CASSLAGQGYGYTF. DNA of the CDR3: TGTGCCAGCAGCTTAGCGGGCCAGGGGTATGGCTACACCTTC. J is TRBJ1-2 and V is TRBV7-8; a possible D gene is TRBD1 (6 bases). Germline V gene lookup returns CDR1 SGHVS and CDR2 FQNEAQ. CDR3 length: 14 amino acids. Trimming stripped 0 bases from V and 5 bases from J, with 10 bases between.